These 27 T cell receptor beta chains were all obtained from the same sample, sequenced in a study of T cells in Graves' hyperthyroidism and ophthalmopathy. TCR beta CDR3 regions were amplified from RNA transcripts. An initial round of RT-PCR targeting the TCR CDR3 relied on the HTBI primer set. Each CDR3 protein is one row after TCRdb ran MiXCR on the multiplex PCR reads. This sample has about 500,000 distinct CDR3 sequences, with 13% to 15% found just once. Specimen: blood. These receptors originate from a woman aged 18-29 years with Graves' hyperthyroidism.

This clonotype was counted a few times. The CDR3 sequence: CASSRWISGYNEQFF. The CDR3 coding sequence is TGTGCCAGCAGCCGGTGGATTAGCGGGTACAATGAGCAGTTCTTC. V usage is TRBV3-1 and J usage is TRBJ2-1; TRBD2 agrees at 7 bases. The ends lost 4 bases at V and 4 bases at J; junction bases unmatched: 7. The CDR3 spans 15 residues. Per the germline V gene, CDR1 is LGHDT and CDR2 is YNNKEL (reference sequence).

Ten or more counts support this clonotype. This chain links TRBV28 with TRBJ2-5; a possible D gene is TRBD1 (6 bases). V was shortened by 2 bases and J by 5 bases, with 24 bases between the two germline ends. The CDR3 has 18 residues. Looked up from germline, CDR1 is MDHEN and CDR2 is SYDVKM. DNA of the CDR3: TGTGCCAGCAGTTTACTGGACCTGCAGGGGATAGAACGGGAGACCCAGTACTTC. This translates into CASSLLDLQGIERETQYF.

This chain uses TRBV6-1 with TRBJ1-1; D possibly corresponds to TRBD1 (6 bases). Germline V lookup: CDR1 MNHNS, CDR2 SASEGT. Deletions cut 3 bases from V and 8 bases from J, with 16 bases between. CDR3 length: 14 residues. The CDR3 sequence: CASSDLGGGTEAFF. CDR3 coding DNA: TGTGCCAGCAGTGATCTTGGTGGGGGCACCGAAGCTTTCTTT.

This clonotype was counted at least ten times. CDR3 bases: TGTGCCTGGAGGATAGCGGGACCGGGCTATGAGCAGTTCTTC. It codes for CAWRIAGPGYEQFF. The chain combines TRBV30 with TRBJ2-1, with TRBD2 matching over 8 bases. Trimming took 3 bases from V and 8 from J; bases not matched to a gene: 9. The CDR3 is 14 amino acids. CDR1 is GTSNPN, CDR2 SVGIG, per germline (reference sequence).

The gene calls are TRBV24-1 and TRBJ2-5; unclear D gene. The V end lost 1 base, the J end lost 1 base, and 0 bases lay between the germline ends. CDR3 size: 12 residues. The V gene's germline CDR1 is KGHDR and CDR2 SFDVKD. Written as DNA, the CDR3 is TGTGCCACCAGTGATTTCCAAGAGACCCAGTACTTC. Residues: CATSDFQETQYF.

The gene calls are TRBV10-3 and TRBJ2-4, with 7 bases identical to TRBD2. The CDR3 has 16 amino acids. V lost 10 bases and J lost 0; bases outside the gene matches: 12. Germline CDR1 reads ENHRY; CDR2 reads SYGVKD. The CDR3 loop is CATHHLADLAKNIQYF. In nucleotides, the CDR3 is TGTGCCACCCATCACCTAGCGGACCTAGCCAAAAACATTCAGTACTTC.

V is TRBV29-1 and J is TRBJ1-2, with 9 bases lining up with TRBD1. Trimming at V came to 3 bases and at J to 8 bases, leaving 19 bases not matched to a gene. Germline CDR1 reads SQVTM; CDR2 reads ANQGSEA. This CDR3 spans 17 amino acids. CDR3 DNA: TGCAGCGTTGACATCGTCCCGGGACAGGGAGGGTTGGGGGGCTACACCTTC. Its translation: CSVDIVPGQGGLGGYTF.

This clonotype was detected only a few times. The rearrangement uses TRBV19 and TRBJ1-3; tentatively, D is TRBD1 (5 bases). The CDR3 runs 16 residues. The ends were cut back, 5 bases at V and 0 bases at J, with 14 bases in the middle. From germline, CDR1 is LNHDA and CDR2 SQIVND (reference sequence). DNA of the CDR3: TGTGCCAGTAGTCTCGGGACTGCCGCCTCTGGAAACACCATATATTTT. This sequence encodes CASSLGTAASGNTIYF. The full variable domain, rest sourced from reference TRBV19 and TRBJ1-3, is DGGITQSPKYLFRKEGQNVTLSCEQNLNHDAMYWYRQDPGQGLRLIYYSQIVNDFQKGDIAEGYSVSREKKESFPLTVTSAQKNPTAFYLCASSLGTAASGNTIYFGEGSWLTVV.

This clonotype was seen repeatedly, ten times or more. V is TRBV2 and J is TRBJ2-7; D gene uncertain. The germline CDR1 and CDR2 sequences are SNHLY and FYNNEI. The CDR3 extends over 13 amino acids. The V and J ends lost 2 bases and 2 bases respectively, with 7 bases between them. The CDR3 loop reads CASSESEAYEQYF. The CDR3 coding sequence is TGTGCCAGCAGTGAATCCGAAGCCTACGAGCAGTACTTC. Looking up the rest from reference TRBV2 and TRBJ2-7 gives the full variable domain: EPEVTQTPSHQVTQMGQEVILRCVPISNHLYFYWYRQILGQKVEFLVSFYNNEISEKSEIFDDQFSVERPDGSNFTLKIRSTKLEDSAMYFCASSESEAYEQYFGPGTRLTVT.

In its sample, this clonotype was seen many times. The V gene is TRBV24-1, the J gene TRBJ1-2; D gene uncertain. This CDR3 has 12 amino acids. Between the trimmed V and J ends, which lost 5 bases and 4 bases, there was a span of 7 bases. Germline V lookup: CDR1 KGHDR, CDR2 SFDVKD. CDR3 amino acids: CATSGSGYGYTF. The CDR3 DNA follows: TGTGCCACCAGTGGGAGCGGCTATGGCTACACCTTC.

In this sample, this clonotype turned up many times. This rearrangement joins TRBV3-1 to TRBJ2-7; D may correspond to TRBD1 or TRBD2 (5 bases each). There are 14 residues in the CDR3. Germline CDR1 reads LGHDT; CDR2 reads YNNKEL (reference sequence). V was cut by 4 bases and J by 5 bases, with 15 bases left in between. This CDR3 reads CASSPRGLVHEQYF. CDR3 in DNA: TGTGCCAGCAGCCCGAGGGGTCTGGTCCACGAGCAGTACTTC.

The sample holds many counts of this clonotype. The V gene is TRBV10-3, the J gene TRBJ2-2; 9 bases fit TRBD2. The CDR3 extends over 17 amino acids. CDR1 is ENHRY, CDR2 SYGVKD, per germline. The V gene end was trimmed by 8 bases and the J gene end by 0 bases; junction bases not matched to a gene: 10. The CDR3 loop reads CAIPDRAGGPNTGELFF. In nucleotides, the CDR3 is TGTGCCATCCCGGACCGAGCGGGGGGCCCGAACACCGGGGAGCTGTTTTTT.

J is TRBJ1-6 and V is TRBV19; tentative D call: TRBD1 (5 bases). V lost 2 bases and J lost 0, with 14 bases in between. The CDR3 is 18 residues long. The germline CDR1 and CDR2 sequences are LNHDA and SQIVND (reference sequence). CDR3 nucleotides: TGTGCCAGTAGTATAAGGGGCAGGCCGAGCTCCTATAATTCACCCCTCCACTTT. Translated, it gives CASSIRGRPSSYNSPLHF.

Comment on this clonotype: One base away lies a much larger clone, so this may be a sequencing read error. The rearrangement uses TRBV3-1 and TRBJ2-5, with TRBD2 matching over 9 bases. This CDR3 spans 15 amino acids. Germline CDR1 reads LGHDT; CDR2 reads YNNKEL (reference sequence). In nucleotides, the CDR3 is TGTGCCAGAAGCCAAGGAGCGGGGGGCCAAGAGACCCAGTACTTC. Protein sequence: CARSQGAGGQETQYF.

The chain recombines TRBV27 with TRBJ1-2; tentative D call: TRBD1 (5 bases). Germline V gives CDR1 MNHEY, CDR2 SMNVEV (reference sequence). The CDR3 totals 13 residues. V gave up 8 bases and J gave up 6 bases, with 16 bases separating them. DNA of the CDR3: TGTGCCAGCGGGGCACTCCGAGGGGATGGCTACACCTTC. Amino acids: CASGALRGDGYTF.

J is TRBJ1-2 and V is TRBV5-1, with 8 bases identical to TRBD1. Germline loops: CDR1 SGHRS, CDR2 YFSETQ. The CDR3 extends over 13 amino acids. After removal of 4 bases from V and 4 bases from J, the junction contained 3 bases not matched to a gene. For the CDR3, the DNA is TGCGCCAGCAGCCAGACAGGGGTCTATGGCTACACCTTC. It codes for CASSQTGVYGYTF.

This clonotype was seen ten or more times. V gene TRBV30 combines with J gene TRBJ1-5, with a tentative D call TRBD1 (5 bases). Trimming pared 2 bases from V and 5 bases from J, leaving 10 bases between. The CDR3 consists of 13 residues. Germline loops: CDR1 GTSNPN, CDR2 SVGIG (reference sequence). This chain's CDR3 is CAWSLGPHQPQHF. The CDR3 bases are TGTGCCTGGAGTCTGGGGCCACATCAGCCCCAGCATTTT.

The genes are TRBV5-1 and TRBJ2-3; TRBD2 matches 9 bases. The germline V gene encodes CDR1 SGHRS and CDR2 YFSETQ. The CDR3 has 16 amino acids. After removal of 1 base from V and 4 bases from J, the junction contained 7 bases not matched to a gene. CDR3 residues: CASSLIGGRVADTQYF. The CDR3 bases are TGCGCCAGCAGCTTGATCGGCGGGAGGGTTGCAGATACGCAGTATTTT.

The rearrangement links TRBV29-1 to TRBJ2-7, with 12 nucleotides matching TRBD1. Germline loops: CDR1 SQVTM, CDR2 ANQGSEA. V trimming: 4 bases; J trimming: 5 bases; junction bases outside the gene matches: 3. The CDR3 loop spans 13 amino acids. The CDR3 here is CSVGGTGGDEQYF. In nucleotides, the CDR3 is TGCAGCGTTGGAGGGACAGGGGGCGACGAGCAGTACTTC.

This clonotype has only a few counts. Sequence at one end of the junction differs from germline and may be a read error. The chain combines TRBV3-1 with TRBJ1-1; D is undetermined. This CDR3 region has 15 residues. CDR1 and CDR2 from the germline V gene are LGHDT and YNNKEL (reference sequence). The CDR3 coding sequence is TGTGCCAGCAGTCAAGGAGCCACTATGAACACTGAAGCTTTCTTT. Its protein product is CASSQGATMNTEAFF.

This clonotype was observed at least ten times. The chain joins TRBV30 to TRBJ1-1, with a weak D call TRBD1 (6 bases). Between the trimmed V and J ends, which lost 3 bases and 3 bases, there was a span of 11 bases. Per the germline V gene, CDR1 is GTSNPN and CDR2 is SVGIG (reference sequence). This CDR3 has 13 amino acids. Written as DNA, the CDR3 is TGTGCCTGGAGCGCGGGGGCGGACACTGAAGCTTTCTTT. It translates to CAWSAGADTEAFF.

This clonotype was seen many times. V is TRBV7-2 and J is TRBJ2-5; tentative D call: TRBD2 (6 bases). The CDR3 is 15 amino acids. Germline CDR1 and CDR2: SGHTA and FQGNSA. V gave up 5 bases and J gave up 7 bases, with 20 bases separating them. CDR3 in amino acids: CASSHGLTEGRTQYF. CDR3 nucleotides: TGTGCCAGCAGCCACGGACTAACCGAAGGAAGGACCCAGTACTTC.

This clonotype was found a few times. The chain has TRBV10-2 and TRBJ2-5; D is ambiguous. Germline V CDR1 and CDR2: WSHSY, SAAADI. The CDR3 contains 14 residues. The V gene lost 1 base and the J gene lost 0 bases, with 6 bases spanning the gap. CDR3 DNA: TGCGCCAGCAGTGAGTTGGTATACCAAGAGACCCAGTACTTC. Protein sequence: CASSELVYQETQYF.

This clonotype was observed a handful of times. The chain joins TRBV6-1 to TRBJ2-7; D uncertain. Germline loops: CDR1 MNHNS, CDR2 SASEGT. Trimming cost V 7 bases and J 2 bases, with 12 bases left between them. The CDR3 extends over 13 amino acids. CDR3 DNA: TGTGCCAGCACCGATCCAACAACCTACGAGCAGTACTTC. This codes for CASTDPTTYEQYF.

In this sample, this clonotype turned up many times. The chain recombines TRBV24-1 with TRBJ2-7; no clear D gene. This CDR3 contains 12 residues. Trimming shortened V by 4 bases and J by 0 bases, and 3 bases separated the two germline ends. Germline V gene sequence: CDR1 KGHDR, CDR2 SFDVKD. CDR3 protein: CATSESSYEQYF. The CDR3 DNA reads TGTGCCACCAGTGAAAGCTCCTACGAGCAGTACTTC.

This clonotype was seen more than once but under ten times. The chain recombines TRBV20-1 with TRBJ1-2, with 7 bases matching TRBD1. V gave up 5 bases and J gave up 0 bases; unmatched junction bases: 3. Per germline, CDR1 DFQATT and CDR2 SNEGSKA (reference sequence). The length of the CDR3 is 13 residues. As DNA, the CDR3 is TGCAGTGCTGGAGGGACAGCTAACTATGGCTACACCTTC. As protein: CSAGGTANYGYTF.

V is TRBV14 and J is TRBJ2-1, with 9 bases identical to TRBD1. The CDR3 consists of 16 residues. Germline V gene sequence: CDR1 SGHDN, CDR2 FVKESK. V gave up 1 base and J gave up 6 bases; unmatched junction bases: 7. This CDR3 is CASSQGAGTGRNEQFF. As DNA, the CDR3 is TGTGCCAGCAGCCAAGGGGCCGGGACAGGGCGCAATGAGCAGTTCTTC.